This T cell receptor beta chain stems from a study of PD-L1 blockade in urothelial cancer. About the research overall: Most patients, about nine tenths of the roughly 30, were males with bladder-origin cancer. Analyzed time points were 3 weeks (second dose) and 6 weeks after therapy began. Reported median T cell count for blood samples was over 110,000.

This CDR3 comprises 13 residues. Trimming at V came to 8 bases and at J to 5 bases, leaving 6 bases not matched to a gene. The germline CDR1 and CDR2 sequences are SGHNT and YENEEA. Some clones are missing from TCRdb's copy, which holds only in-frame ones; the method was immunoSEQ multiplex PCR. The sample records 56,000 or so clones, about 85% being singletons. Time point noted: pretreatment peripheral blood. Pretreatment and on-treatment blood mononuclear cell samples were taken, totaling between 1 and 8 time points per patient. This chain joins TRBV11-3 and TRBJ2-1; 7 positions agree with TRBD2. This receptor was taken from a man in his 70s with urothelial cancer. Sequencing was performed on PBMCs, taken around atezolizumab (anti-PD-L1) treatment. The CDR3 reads CASRGVADNEQFF. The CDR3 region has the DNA TGTGCCAGCCGGGGGGTAGCGGACAATGAGCAGTTCTTC.